This is a list of T cell receptor beta chains from one sample in a study of blood T cell repertoires in COVID-19. The table came from immunoSEQ multiplex PCR; TCRdb's copy has only in-frame clones and leaves some out. The sample carries about 83,000 clones, 65% to 85% recorded once. The sample consisted of peripheral blood. The receptors come from a woman of 80 years or more with acute or convalescent COVID-19. The CDR3 runs from the conserved cysteine through the conserved F or W. A D gene is named only where the DNA matches it firmly. The size of a clone is reported for some rows only, either as once, few or many, or as a class for expanded clones.

TRBJ1-1,TRBV6-5,.,.,TGTGCCAGCGATACGGGGACTGAAGCTTTCTTT,CASDTGTEAFF
TRBJ2-7,TRBV6-5,.,.,TGTGCCAGCAGTTACTCGAGGGCGGATACCTACGAGCAGTACTTC,CASSYSRADTYEQYF
TRBJ2-3,TRBV30,.,.,TGTGCCTGGAGCCAGGATCTGGCAGGGGGCACAGATACGCAGTATTTT,CAWSQDLAGGTDTQYF
TRBJ2-3,TRBV10-3,.,.,TGTGCCATCAGCCAAACCGGGGCGGGGAGCACAGATACGCAGTATTTT,CAISQTGAGSTDTQYF
TRBJ2-6,TRBV11-3,.,TRBD1,TGTGCCAGCAGCTTCACAGGGGGCCTCTCTGGGGCCAACGTCCTGACTTTC,CASSFTGGLSGANVLTF
TRBJ2-4,TRBV2,once,TRBD1,TGTGCCAGCAGTGAAGGGACAGGATCAATTCAGTACTTC,CASSEGTGSIQYF
TRBJ2-6,TRBV11-2,.,TRBD1,TGTGCCAGCAGCCCATTACAGGGGTCGGAATTCTCTGGGGCCAACGTCCTGACTTTC,CASSPLQGSEFSGANVLTF
TRBJ1-3,TRBV5-4,.,.,TGTGCCAGCAGCTTGGTTGGCGGCGGGGGAAACACCATATATTTT,CASSLVGGGGNTIYF
TRBJ1-5,TRBV6-2/TRBV6-3,few,.,TGTGCCAGCAGTTACGGAGGGTCCTATAGCAATCAGCCCCAGCATTTT,CASSYGGSYSNQPQHF
TRBJ2-3,TRBV11-2,.,.,TGTGCCAGCAGCTTTCTGCCTAGCGAAGATACGCAGTATTTT,CASSFLPSEDTQYF
TRBJ2-7,TRBV11-3,.,TRBD1,TGTGCCAGCAGCTTGACAGGGTCATCCTACGAGCAGTACTTC,CASSLTGSSYEQYF
TRBJ1-6,TRBV18,.,.,TGTGCCAGCTCACCGGGAGCTCATTCACCCCTCCACTTT,CASSPGAHSPLHF
TRBJ1-4,TRBV24-1,.,.,TGTGCCACCAGCAGGGAAGGTGAAAAACTGTTTTTT,CATSREGEKLFF
TRBJ2-2,TRBV27,.,TRBD2,TGTGCCAGCAGCCGGACTAGCGGGGGCTCGAACACCGGGGAGCTGTTTTTT,CASSRTSGGSNTGELFF
TRBJ2-2,TRBV18,few,TRBD1,TGTGCCAGCTCACCTCGGACAGGGAAAACCGGGGAGCTGTTTTTT,CASSPRTGKTGELFF
TRBJ1-5,TRBV28,.,.,TGTGCCAGCAGCTCCTCACGGGGGTTCGGGAATCAGCCCCAGCATTTT,CASSSSRGFGNQPQHF
TRBJ1-5,TRBV19,.,TRBD1,TGTGCCAGTAGTATAGAGGGGGGGACAGGGGGCAATCAGCCCCAGCATTTT,CASSIEGGTGGNQPQHF
TRBJ1-2,TRBV7-9,.,.,TGTGCCAGCAGTCCCCCCCAGGTCCGCTATGGCTACACCTTC,CASSPPQVRYGYTF
TRBJ1-5,TRBV28,.,.,TGTGCCAGCAGTTTGTGGGGAGAAGGTAATCAGCCCCAGCATTTT,CASSLWGEGNQPQHF
TRBJ1-5,TRBV19,.,TRBD1,TGTGCCAGTAGTATGGGGGACAGGGTCCATCAGCCCCAGCATTTT,CASSMGDRVHQPQHF
TRBJ2-2,TRBV6-6,.,TRBD1,TGTGCCAGCAGCCCGGACAGGGGGCCCACCGGGGAGCTGTTTTTT,CASSPDRGPTGELFF
TRBJ2-2,TRBV19,many,.,TGTGCCAGTAGCTCCAGGCAGGCCTCGAACACCGGGGAGCTGTTTTTT,CASSSRQASNTGELFF
TRBJ1-4,TRBV9,.,.,TGTGCCAGCAGCCCCGAAGGAGGAATGGGACTGTTTTTT,CASSPEGGMGLFF
TRBJ1-5,TRBV19,few,.,TGTGCCAGTAGTATAGATACAGTTAGGAGCAATCAGCCCCAGCATTTT,CASSIDTVRSNQPQHF
TRBJ1-6,TRBV5-8,few,TRBD1,TGTGCCAGCAGCCCCGGGACAGGGGCCTATAATTCACCCCTCCACTTT,CASSPGTGAYNSPLHF
TRBJ2-7,TRBV30,.,TRBD2,TGTGCCTGGAGGTCCCTAGCGGACTCCTACGAGCAGTACTTC,CAWRSLADSYEQYF
TRBJ1-6,TRBV3-1/TRBV3-2,few,TRBD1,TGTGCCAGCAGAACAAGACAGGGGGCTAATTCACCCCTCCACTTT,CASRTRQGANSPLHF
TRBJ2-2,TRBV19,.,TRBD1,TGTGCCAGTAGAGAGCGACAGGGGAACACCGGGGAGCTGTTTTTT,CASRERQGNTGELFF
TRBJ1-1,TRBV6-5,.,.,TGTGCCAGCAGTTTGTCCCGTGGGGCCTGGGGCACTGAAGCTTTCTTT,CASSLSRGAWGTEAFF
TRBJ1-2,TRBV28,.,TRBD1,TGTGCCAGCAGGTCACAGGGGAAGTATGGCTACACCTTC,CASRSQGKYGYTF
TRBJ2-2,TRBV20-1,many,.,TGCAGTGCTAGTTCGGAGTTCACCGGGGAGCTGTTTTTT,CSASSEFTGELFF
TRBJ1-2,TRBV19,few,TRBD1,TGTGCCAGTAGTATGGCCCCAGGGGGACGTTCCTATGGCTACACCTTC,CASSMAPGGRSYGYTF
TRBJ1-2,TRBV5-4,.,TRBD1,TGTGCCAGCAGCTTGGTTCAGGGGGCTTTAGACTACACCTTC,CASSLVQGALDYTF
TRBJ2-1,TRBV5-8,.,.,TGTGCCAGCAGCGCCACAGGGTTGTCCTACAATGAGCAGTTCTTC,CASSATGLSYNEQFF
TRBJ2-3,TRBV5-1,.,TRBD1,TGCGCCAGCAGCGAACAGGGGGGACTCACAAATACGCAGTATTTT,CASSEQGGLTNTQYF
TRBJ1-2,TRBV5-8,.,.,TGTGCCAGCAGCTTAATAACAGGGAGTGGTGGCTACACCTTC,CASSLITGSGGYTF
TRBJ1-1,TRBV30,.,TRBD1,TGTGCCTCGCGATCGGACAGGGCATTACTTGCTTTCTTT,CASRSDRALLAFF
TRBJ2-1,TRBV7-2,.,.,TGTGCCAGCACAAACGCCGGGAGCTACAATGAGCAGTTCTTC,CASTNAGSYNEQFF
TRBJ2-1,TRBV5-4,.,TRBD1,TGTGCCAGCAGTCTGACAGGGGGTTCCTACAATGAGCAGTTCTTC,CASSLTGGSYNEQFF
TRBJ1-4,TRBV7-9,few,.,TGTGCCAGCGGCGATACCGGGGTAACTAATGAAAAACTGTTTTTT,CASGDTGVTNEKLFF
TRBJ1-2,TRBV5-4,.,.,TGTGCCAGCAGCTTGAGGGCCGCGGGGAGGTATGGCTACACCTTC,CASSLRAAGRYGYTF
TRBJ2-7,TRBV19,.,TRBD1,TGTGCCAGTAGTAAGACAGGGATCTCCTACGAGCAGTACTTC,CASSKTGISYEQYF
TRBJ1-5,TRBV6-6,.,.,TGTGCCAGCAACATACAGGGCCCTCCGAATCAGCCCCAGCATTTT,CASNIQGPPNQPQHF
TRBJ2-7,TRBV5-1,.,.,TGCGCCAGCAGCTTAGACAGATACGAGCAGTACTTC,CASSLDRYEQYF
TRBJ1-3,TRBV6-5,.,.,TGTGCCAGCAGTTATCTAGGGGGAGGAAACACCATATATTTT,CASSYLGGGNTIYF
TRBJ2-4,TRBV12-3/TRBV12-4,few,.,TGTGCCAGCAGTAACCAGGCCAAAAACATTCAGTACTTC,CASSNQAKNIQYF
TRBJ2-5,TRBV9,.,.,TGTGCCAGCAGCGGGGCGGGCGGCGGAGAGACCCAGTACTTC,CASSGAGGGETQYF
TRBJ1-1,TRBV5-1,.,TRBD1,TGCGCCAGCAGCTTGGGAGGGGGCCCTGAAGCTTTCTTT,CASSLGGGPEAFF